This is a list of T cell receptor beta chains from one sample in a study of blood T cell repertoires in COVID-19. The method was immunoSEQ multiplex PCR; TCRdb's version includes in-frame clones alone and lacks a portion of them. The data contain about 54,000 clones, 90% of them singletons. Sequenced input: peripheral blood. All receptors come from a man in his fifties with acute or convalescent COVID-19. Both conserved end residues are part of each CDR3. Each record gives: V gene, D gene, J gene, CDR3 length, clone size, CDR3 protein, CDR3 DNA. D genes are given only for firm matches. Rows may omit the clone size; those that give it use once, few, many or a size class.

TRBV24-1	-	TRBJ1-4	15	-	CATSDPRGSGEKLFF	TGTGCCACCAGTGATCCACGGGGGAGCGGCGAAAAACTGTTTTTT
TRBV18	TRBD1	TRBJ1-1	18	-	CASSPLHGSRQGVTEAFF	TGTGCCAGCTCACCGCTTCATGGAAGTAGACAGGGGGTGACTGAAGCTTTCTTT
TRBV25-1	TRBD1	TRBJ1-5	16	-	CASSEGTGGPNQPQHF	TGTGCCAGCAGTGAGGGGACAGGGGGCCCAAATCAGCCCCAGCATTTT
TRBV11-3	TRBD2	TRBJ2-1	15	-	CASSLFLAGGNEQFF	TGTGCCAGCAGCCTATTCTTAGCGGGAGGGAATGAGCAGTTCTTC
TRBV5-1	-	TRBJ1-4	14	-	CASSLIGDNEKLFF	TGCGCCAGCAGCTTGATAGGGGATAATGAAAAACTGTTTTTT
TRBV14	-	TRBJ2-2	13	-	CASSQVRGGELFF	TGTGCCAGCAGCCAAGTTAGGGGCGGGGAGCTGTTTTTT
TRBV5-4	TRBD1	TRBJ2-5	14	-	CASSRDRGGETQYF	TGTGCCAGCAGCCGAGACAGGGGGGGAGAGACCCAGTACTTC
TRBV11-3	TRBD2	TRBJ2-1	19	-	CASSPLTQISGREGNEQFF	TGTGCCAGCAGCCCCCTGACGCAAATTAGCGGGAGGGAGGGCAATGAGCAGTTCTTC
TRBV5-1	TRBD1	TRBJ1-1	14	-	CASSPGQGLAEAFF	TGCGCCAGCAGCCCCGGACAGGGATTGGCTGAAGCTTTCTTT
TRBV25-1	TRBD2	TRBJ2-3	16	-	CASSEFGRLGTDTQYF	TGTGCCAGCAGTGAATTCGGGAGGTTGGGCACAGATACGCAGTATTTT
TRBV6-5	-	TRBJ1-2	13	-	CASNRRAGDGYTF	TGTGCCAGCAACAGAAGGGCAGGGGATGGCTACACCTTC
TRBV25-1	-	TRBJ1-4	15	-	CASSELSLLNEKLFF	TGTGCCAGCAGTGAATTGAGTCTCCTGAATGAAAAACTGTTTTTT
TRBV6-1	TRBD1	TRBJ2-7	16	-	CASSDLQRTGAYEQYF	TGTGCCAGCAGTGATTTACAGCGGACAGGAGCTTACGAGCAGTACTTC
TRBV6-5	TRBD2	TRBJ2-7	14	-	CASRPVAGSYEQYF	TGTGCCAGCAGGCCCGTAGCGGGGTCCTACGAGCAGTACTTC
TRBV3-1/TRBV3-2	-	TRBJ2-7	17	-	CASSQLPSGDTLYEQYF	TGTGCCAGCAGCCAACTACCAAGCGGGGACACGCTCTACGAGCAGTACTTC
TRBV6-5	TRBD1	TRBJ2-1	14	-	CASSLPGTDNEQFF	TGTGCCAGCAGCCTCCCCGGGACAGACAATGAGCAGTTCTTC
TRBV7-6	TRBD2	TRBJ2-7	15	-	CASSLAPGGPYEQYF	TGTGCCAGCAGCTTAGCGCCGGGAGGGCCCTACGAGCAGTACTTC
TRBV5-3	TRBD1	TRBJ2-1	18	-	CARSPHRPPDRDRNEQFF	TGTGCCAGAAGCCCACACCGCCCCCCGGACAGGGATCGCAATGAGCAGTTCTTC
TRBV9	TRBD2	TRBJ2-2	17	few	CASSGQSGRANTGELFF	TGTGCCAGCAGCGGCCAAAGCGGGAGGGCTAACACCGGGGAGCTGTTTTTT
TRBV10-3	-	TRBJ2-1	16	-	CAISGSSRDIGDEQFF	TGTGCCATCAGTGGTTCCTCACGGGACATTGGGGATGAGCAGTTCTTC
TRBV4-3	TRBD2	TRBJ2-7	14	-	CASSPGLAGYEQYF	TGCGCCAGCAGCCCAGGACTAGCGGGCTACGAGCAGTACTTC
TRBV30	TRBD1	TRBJ2-7	14	-	CAGFRTGGRNEQYF	TGTGCCGGGTTCCGGACAGGGGGCAGGAACGAGCAGTACTTC
TRBV3-1/TRBV3-2	-	TRBJ2-3	15	-	CASSPLDRLTDTQYF	TGTGCCAGCAGCCCCCTCGACAGACTCACAGATACGCAGTATTTT
TRBV11-2	-	TRBJ2-1	15	-	CASRGPGSSNNEQFF	TGTGCCAGCAGGGGGCCAGGGTCCTCAAACAATGAGCAGTTCTTC
TRBV27	-	TRBJ2-5	14	-	CASSRQPGEETQYF	TGTGCCAGCAGTCGACAGCCGGGTGAAGAGACCCAGTACTTC
TRBV21-1	-	TRBJ1-2	13	once	CASSKPRIYGYTF	TGTGCCAGCAGCAAACCCAGGATCTATGGCTACACCTTC
TRBV10-2	-	TRBJ2-1	15	-	CASHPRAASYNEQFF	TGCGCCAGCCATCCTAGAGCCGCCTCCTACAATGAGCAGTTCTTC
TRBV7-2	-	TRBJ1-1	14	-	CASSPRGGNTEAFF	TGTGCCAGCAGCCCCCGCGGCGGTAACACTGAAGCTTTCTTT
TRBV15	TRBD2	TRBJ2-1	15	-	CATSRVSGIYNEQFF	TGTGCCACCAGCAGAGTTAGCGGGATCTACAATGAGCAGTTCTTC
TRBV3-1/TRBV3-2	-	TRBJ2-3	16	-	CASSQGLAVSTDTQYF	TGTGCCAGCAGCCAAGGGTTGGCGGTTAGCACAGATACGCAGTATTTT